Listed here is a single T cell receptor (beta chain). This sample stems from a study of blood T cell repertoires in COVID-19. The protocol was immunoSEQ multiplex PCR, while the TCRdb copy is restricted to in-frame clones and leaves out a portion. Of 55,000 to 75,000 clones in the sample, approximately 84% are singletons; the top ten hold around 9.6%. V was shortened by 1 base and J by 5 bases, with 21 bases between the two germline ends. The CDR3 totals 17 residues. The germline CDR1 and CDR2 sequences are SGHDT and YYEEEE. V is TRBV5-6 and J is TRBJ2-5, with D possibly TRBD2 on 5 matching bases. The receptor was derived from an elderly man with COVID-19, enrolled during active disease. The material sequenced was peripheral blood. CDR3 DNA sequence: TGTGCCAGCAGCTTGTCTCCGGGATGGTTTCCCGGGGAGACCCAGTACTTC. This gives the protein CASSLSPGWFPGETQYF.